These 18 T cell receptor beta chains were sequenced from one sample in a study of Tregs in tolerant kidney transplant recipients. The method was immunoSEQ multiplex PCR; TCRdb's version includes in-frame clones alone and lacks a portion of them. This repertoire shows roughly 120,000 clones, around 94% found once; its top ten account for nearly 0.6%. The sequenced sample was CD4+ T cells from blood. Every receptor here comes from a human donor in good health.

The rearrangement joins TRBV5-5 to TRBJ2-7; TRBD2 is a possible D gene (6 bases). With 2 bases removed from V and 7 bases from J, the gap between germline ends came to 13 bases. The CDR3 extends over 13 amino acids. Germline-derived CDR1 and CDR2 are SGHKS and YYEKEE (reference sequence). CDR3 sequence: CASSFNSRGEQYF. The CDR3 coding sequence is TGTGCCAGCAGCTTTAACTCTCGGGGGGAGCAGTACTTC.

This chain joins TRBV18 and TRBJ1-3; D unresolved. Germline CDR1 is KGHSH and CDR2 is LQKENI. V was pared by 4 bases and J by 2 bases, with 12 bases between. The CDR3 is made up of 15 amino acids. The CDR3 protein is CASSQRERPGNTIYF. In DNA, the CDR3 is TGTGCCAGCTCACAAAGGGAGCGTCCTGGAAACACCATATATTTT.

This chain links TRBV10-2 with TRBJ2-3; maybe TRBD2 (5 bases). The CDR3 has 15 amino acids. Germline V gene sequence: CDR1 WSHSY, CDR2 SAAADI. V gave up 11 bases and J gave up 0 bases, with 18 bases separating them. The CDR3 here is CAAQGSVISTDTQYF. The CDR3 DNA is TGCGCCGCTCAAGGGAGCGTCATAAGCACAGATACGCAGTATTTT.

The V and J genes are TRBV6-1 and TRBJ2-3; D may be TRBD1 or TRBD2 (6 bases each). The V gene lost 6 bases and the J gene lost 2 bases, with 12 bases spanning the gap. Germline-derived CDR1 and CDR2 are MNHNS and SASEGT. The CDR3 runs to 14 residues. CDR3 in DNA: TGTGCCAGCAGAAGGGGGGACGACACAGATACGCAGTATTTT. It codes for CASRRGDDTDTQYF.

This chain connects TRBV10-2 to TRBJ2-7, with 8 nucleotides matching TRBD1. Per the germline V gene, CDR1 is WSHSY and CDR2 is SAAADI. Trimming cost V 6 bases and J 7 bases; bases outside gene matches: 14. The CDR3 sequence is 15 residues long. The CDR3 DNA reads TGCGCCAGCAGGGGGGACAGGTCGCGTTCGGGGGAGCAGTACTTC. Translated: CASRGDRSRSGEQYF.

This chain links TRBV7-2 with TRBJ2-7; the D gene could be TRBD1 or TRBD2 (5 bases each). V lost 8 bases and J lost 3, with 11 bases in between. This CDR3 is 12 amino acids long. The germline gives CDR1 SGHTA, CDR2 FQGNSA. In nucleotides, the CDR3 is TGTGCCAGCTCGGGGCGGAGCTACGAGCAGTACTTC. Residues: CASSGRSYEQYF. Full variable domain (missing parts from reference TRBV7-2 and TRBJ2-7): GAGVSQSPSNKVTEKGKDVELRCDPISGHTALYWYRQSLGQGLEFLIYFQGNSAPDKSGLPSDRFSAERTGGSVSTLTIQRTQQEDSAVYLCASSGRSYEQYFGPGTRLTVT.

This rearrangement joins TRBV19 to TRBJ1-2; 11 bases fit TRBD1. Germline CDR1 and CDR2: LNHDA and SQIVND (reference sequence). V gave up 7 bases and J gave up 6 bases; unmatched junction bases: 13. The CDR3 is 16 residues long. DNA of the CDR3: TGTGCCAGTACCCGAACCGGGACAGGGGGAAGGGATGGCTACACCTTC. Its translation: CASTRTGTGGRDGYTF. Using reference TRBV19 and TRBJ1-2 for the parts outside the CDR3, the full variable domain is DGGITQSPKYLFRKEGQNVTLSCEQNLNHDAMYWYRQDPGQGLRLIYYSQIVNDFQKGDIAEGYSVSREKKESFPLTVTSAQKNPTAFYLCASTRTGTGGRDGYTFGSGTRLTVV.

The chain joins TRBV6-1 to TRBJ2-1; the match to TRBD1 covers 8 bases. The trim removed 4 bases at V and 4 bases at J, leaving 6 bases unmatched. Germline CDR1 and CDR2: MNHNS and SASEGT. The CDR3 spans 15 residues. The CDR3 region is CASSGTGRGYNEQFF. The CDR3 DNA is TGTGCCAGCAGTGGGACAGGGAGAGGGTACAATGAGCAGTTCTTC.

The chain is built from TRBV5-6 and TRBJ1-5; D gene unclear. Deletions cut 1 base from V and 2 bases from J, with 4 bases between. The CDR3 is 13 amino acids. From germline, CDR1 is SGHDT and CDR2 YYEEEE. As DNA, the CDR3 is TGTGCCAGCAGCTTGTTTGGCAATCAGCCCCAGCATTTT. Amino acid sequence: CASSLFGNQPQHF.

The CDR3 DNA reads as TGTGCCAGCAGGCTTGAGGGGGCAACTAGCTACGAGCAGTACTTC. Protein sequence: CASRLEGATSYEQYF. V usage is TRBV7-9 and J usage is TRBJ2-7, with 7 bases identical to TRBD1. The V gene end was trimmed by 6 bases and the J gene end by 3 bases; junction bases not matched to a gene: 11. This CDR3 contains 15 residues. Germline V gene data show CDR1 as SEHNR and CDR2 as FQNEAQ (reference sequence).

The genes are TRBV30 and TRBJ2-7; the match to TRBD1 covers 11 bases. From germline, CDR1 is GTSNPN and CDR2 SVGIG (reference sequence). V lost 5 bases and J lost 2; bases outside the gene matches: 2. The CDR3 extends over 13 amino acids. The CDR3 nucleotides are TGTGCCTGGGGGGACAGGGGGGCCTACGAGCAGTACTTC. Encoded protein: CAWGDRGAYEQYF.

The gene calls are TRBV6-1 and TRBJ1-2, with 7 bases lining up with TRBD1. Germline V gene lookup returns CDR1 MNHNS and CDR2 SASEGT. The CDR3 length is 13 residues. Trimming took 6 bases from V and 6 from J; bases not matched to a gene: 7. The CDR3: CASRLTGIDGYTF. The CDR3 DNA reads TGTGCCAGCAGGTTGACAGGGATTGATGGCTACACCTTC.

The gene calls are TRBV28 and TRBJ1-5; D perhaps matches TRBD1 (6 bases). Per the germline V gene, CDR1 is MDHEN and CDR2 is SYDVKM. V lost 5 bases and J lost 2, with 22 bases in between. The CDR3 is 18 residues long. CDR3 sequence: CASSLHGQSIEGNQPQHF. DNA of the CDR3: TGTGCCAGCAGTCTCCACGGACAGTCCATCGAGGGCAATCAGCCCCAGCATTTT.

CDR3 in DNA: TGTGCCAGCAGCCAAGATCTGGCTAGCGGCTACTACGAGCAGTACTTC. Its protein is CASSQDLASGYYEQYF. The chain uses TRBV4-2 and TRBJ2-7; TRBD2 matches at 7 bases. V gave up 0 bases and J gave up 3 bases; unmatched junction bases: 8. The germline gives CDR1 LGHNA, CDR2 YNFKEQ. The CDR3 covers 16 residues.

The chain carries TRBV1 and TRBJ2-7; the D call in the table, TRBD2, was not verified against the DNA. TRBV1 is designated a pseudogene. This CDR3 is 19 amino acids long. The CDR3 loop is CTNQTSGRARRTSSYEQYF. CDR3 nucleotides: TGCACCAATCAGACTAGCGGGAGGGCCCGTAGGACCTCCTCCTACGAGCAGTACTTC.

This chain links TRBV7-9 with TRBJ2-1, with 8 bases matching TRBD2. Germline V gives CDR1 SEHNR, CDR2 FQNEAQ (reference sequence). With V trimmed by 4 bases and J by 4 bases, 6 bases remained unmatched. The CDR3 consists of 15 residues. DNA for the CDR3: TGTGCCAGCAGCTCAGGGTCTAGCGGGTACAATGAGCAGTTCTTC. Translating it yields CASSSGSSGYNEQFF.

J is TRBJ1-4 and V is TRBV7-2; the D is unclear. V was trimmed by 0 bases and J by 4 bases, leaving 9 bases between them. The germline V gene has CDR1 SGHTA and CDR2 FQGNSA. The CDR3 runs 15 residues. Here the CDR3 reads CASSLASLVNEKLFF. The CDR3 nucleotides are TGTGCCAGCAGCTTAGCGTCATTGGTTAATGAAAAACTGTTTTTT.

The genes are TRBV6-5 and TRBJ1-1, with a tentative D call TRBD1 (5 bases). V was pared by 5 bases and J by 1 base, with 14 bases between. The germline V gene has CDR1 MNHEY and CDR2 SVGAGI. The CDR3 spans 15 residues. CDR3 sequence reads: CASSRPGTRNTEAFF. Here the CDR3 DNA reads TGTGCCAGCAGTCGTCCCGGGACGCGGAACACTGAAGCTTTCTTT.